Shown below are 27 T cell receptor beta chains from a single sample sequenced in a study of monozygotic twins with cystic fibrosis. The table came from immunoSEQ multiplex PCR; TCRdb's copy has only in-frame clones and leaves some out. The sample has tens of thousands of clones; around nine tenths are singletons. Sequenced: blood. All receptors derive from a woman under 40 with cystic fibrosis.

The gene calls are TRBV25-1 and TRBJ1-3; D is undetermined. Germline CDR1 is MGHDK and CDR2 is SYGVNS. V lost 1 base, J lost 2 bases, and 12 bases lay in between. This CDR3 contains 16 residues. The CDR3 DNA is TGTGCCAGCAGTGAATTCGACCGTAGAACTGGAAACACCATATATTTT. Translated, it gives CASSEFDRRTGNTIYF.

Written as DNA, the CDR3 is TGTGCCAGCAGCGCCTCCTCTGAGAACGAGCAGTACTTC. Its protein product is CASSASSENEQYF. This chain connects TRBV9 to TRBJ2-7; D gene ambiguous. The V gene lost 3 bases and the J gene lost 5 bases, with 12 bases spanning the gap. There are 13 residues in the CDR3. Germline-derived CDR1 and CDR2 are SGDLS and YYNGEE.

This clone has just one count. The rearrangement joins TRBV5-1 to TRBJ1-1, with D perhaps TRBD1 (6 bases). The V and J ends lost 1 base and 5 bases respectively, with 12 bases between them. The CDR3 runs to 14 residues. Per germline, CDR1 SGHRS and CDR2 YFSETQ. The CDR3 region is CASSLTGGRTEAFF. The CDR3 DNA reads TGCGCCAGCAGCTTGACGGGGGGCAGAACTGAAGCTTTCTTT.

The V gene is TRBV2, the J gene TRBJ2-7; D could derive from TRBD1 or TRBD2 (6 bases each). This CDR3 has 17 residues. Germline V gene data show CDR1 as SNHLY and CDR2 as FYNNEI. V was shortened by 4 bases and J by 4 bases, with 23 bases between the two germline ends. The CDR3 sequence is CASSVGRTAVSGYEQYF. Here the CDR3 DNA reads TGTGCCAGCAGTGTTGGGAGGACAGCCGTTTCGGGGTACGAGCAGTACTTC. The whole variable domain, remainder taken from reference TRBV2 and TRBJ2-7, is EPEVTQTPSHQVTQMGQEVILRCVPISNHLYFYWYRQILGQKVEFLVSFYNNEISEKSEIFDDQFSVERPDGSNFTLKIRSTKLEDSAMYFCASSVGRTAVSGYEQYFGPGTRLTVT.

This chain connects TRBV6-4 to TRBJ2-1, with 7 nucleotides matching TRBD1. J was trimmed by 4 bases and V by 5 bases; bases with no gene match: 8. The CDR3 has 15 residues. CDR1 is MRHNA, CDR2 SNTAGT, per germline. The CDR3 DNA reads TGTGCCAGCAGTCCACAGGGGTCCGGGTACAATGAGCAGTTCTTC. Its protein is CASSPQGSGYNEQFF.

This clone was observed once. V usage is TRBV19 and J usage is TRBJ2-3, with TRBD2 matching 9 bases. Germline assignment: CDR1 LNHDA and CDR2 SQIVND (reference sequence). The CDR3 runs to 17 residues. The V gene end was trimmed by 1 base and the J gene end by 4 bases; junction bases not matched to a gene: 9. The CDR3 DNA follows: TGTGCCAGTAGTATAGTTCGTGGCGGGGGGGCTTCAGATACGCAGTATTTT. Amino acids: CASSIVRGGGASDTQYF.

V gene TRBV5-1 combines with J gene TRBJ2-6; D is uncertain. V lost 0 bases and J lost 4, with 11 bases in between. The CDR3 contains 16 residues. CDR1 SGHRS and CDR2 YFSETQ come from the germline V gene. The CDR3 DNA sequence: TGCGCCAGCAGCTTGGACGGCCTAAAAGGGGCCAACGTCCTGACTTTC. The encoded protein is CASSLDGLKGANVLTF.

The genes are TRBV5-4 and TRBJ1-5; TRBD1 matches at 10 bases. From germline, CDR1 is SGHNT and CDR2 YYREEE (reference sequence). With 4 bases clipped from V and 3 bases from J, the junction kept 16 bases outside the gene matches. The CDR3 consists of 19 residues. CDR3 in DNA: TGTGCCAGCAGCCACGACAGGGGGCTCCCCTCCCGTTACAATCAGCCCCAGCATTTT. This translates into CASSHDRGLPSRYNQPQHF. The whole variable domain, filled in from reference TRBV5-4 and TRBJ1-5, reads ETGVTQSPTHLIKTRGQQVTLRCSSQSGHNTVSWYQQALGQGPQFIFQYYREEENGRGNFPPRFSGLQFPNYSSELNVNALELDDSALYLCASSHDRGLPSRYNQPQHFGDGTRLSIL.

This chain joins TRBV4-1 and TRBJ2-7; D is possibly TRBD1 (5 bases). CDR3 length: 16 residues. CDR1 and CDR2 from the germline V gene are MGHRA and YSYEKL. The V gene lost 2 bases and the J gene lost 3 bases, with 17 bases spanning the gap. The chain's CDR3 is CASSQKPDMTFYEQYF. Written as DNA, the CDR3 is TGCGCCAGCAGCCAAAAGCCGGACATGACTTTCTACGAGCAGTACTTC.

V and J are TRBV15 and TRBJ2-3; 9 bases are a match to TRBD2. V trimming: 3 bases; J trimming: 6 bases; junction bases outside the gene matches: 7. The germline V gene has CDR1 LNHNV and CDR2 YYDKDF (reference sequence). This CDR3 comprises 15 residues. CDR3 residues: CATSRGLAGSDTQYF. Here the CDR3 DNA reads TGTGCCACCAGCAGGGGGCTAGCGGGGAGCGATACGCAGTATTTT.

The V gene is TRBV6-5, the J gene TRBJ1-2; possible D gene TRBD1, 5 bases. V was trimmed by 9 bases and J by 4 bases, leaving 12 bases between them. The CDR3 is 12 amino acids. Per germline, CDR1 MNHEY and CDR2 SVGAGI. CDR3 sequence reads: CASRGGPYGYTF. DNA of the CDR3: TGTGCCAGTCGGGGGGGTCCCTATGGCTACACCTTC.

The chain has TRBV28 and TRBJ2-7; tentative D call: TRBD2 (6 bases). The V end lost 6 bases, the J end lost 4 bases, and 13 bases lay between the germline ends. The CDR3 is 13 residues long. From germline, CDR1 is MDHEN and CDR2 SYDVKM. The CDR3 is CASRRSGRYEQYF. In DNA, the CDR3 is TGTGCCAGCAGGCGATCCGGGAGATACGAGCAGTACTTC.

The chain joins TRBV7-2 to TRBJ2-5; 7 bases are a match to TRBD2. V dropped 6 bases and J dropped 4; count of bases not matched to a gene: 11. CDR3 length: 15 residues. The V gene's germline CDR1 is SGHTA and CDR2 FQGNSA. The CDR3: CASRLSAGRGETQYF. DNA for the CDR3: TGTGCCAGCAGACTCTCAGCGGGACGGGGAGAGACCCAGTACTTC.

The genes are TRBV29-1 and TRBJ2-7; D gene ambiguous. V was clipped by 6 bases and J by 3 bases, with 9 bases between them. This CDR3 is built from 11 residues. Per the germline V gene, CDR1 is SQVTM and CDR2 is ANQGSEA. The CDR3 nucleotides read TGCAGCGTCTTAATAAGCTACGAGCAGTACTTC. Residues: CSVLISYEQYF.

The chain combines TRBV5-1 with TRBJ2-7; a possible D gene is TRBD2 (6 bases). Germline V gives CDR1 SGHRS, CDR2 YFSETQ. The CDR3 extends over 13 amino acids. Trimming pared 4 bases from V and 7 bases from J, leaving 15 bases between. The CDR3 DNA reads TGCGCCAGCAGCCACGGGTCTGCGGGGGAGCAGTACTTC. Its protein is CASSHGSAGEQYF. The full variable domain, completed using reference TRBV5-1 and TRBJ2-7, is KAGVTQTPRYLIKTRGQQVTLSCSPISGHRSVSWYQQTPGQGLQFLFEYFSETQRNKGNFPGRFSGRQFSNSRSEMNVSTLELGDSALYLCASSHGSAGEQYFGPGTRLTVT.

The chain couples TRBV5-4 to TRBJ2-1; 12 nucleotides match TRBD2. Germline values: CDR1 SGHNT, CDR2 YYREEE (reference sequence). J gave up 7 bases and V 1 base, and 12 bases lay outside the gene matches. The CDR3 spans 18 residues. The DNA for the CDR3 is TGTGCCAGCAGCTTGCCTAGCGGGGGGGCTACCCAGAGGAATGAGCAGTTCTTC. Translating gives CASSLPSGGATQRNEQFF.

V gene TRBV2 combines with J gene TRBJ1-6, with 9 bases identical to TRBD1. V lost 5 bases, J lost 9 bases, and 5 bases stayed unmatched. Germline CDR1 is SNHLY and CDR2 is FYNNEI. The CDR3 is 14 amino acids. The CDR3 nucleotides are TGTGCCAGCAGTAAGGGACAGGGAGCTTCACCCCTCCACTTT. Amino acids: CASSKGQGASPLHF.

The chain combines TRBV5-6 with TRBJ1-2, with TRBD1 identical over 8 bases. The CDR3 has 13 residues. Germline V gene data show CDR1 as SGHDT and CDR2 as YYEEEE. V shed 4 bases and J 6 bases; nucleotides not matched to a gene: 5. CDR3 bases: TGTGCCAGCAGCATGGGACAGGACCATGGCTACACCTTC. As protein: CASSMGQDHGYTF.

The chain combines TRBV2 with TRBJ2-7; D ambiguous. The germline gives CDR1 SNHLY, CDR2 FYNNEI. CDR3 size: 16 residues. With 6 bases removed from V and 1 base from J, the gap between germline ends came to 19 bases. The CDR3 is CASSSNPLEGSYEQYF. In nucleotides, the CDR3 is TGTGCCAGCAGCTCTAACCCGCTAGAAGGGTCCTACGAGCAGTACTTC.

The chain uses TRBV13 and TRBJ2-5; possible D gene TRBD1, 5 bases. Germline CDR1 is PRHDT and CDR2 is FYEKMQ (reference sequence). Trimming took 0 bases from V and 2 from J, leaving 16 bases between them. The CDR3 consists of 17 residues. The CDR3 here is CASSLGYATDGQETQYF. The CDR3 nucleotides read TGTGCCAGCAGCTTAGGCTACGCGACAGACGGTCAAGAGACCCAGTACTTC.

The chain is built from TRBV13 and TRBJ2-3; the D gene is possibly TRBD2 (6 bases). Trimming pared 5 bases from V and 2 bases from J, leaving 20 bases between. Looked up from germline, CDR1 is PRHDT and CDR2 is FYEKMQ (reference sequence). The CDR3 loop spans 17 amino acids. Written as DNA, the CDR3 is TGTGCCAGCAGCAGATGGGGACTTACCAACCCCACAGATACGCAGTATTTT. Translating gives CASSRWGLTNPTDTQYF.

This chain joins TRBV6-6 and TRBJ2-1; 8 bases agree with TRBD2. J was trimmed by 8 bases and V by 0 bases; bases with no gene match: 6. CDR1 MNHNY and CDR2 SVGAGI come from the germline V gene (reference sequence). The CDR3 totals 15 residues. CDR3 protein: CASSYSYGGVYEQFF. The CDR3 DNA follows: TGTGCCAGCAGTTACTCCTACGGGGGGGTGTATGAGCAGTTCTTC.

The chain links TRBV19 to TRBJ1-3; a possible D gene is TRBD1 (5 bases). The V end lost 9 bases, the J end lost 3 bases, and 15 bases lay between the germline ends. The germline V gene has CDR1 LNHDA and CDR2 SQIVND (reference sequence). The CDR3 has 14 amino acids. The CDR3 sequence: CASTKGSIGNTIYF. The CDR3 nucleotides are TGTGCCAGCACAAAGGGGAGCATTGGAAACACCATATATTTT. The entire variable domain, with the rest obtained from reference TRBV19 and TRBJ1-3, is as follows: DGGITQSPKYLFRKEGQNVTLSCEQNLNHDAMYWYRQDPGQGLRLIYYSQIVNDFQKGDIAEGYSVSREKKESFPLTVTSAQKNPTAFYLCASTKGSIGNTIYFGEGSWLTVV.

The CDR3 bases are TGTGCCAGTAGTGGGTCGGGCGTTAAGGGGACCCAGTACTTC. Translation: CASSGSGVKGTQYF. The J gene is TRBJ2-5, the V gene TRBV19; no clear D. Per germline, CDR1 LNHDA and CDR2 SQIVND (reference sequence). This CDR3 is built from 14 residues. V shed 5 bases and J shed 7 bases, with 17 bases lying between them.

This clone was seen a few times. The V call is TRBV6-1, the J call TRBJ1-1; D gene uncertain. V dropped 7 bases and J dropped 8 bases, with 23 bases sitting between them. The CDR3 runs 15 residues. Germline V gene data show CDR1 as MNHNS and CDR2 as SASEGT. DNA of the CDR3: TGTGCCAGCAATTTTGAGCTCGTAGGAGCAGTCGAAGCTTTCTTT. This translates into CASNFELVGAVEAFF.

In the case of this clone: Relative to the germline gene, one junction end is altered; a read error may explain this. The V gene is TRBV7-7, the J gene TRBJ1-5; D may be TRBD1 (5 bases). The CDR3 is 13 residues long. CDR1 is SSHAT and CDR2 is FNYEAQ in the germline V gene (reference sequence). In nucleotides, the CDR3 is TGTGCTAGCAGCCCAGGACACAATCAGCCCCAGCATTTT. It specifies CASSPGHNQPQHF.

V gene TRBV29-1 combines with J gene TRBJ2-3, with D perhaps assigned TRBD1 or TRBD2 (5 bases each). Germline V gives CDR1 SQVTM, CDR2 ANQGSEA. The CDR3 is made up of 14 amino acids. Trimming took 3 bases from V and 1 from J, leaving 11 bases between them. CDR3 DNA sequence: TGCAGCGTTGAGAGGGGATTCGGCACAGATACGCAGTATTTT. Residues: CSVERGFGTDTQYF.